These T cell receptor beta chains were read from a single sample in a study of untreated major depressive disorder. Profiling relied on immunoSEQ multiplex PCR, and the TCRdb table lists in-frame clones only, not all of them. The sample has around 23,000 clones, 90% to 95% seen once. Sequencing was performed on CD4+ T cells from PBMCs. The receptors here all came from a woman in her 30s with major depressive disorder. Both conserved end residues are part of each CDR3. D genes are given only for firm matches. Rows give clone size only sometimes, using once, few, many, or a class for an expanded clone.

DNA,CDR3,J,size,D,V
TGTGCCATCAGGCCGGACACTGTCTCTGGAAACACCATATATTTT,CAIRPDTVSGNTIYF,TRBJ1-3,-,-,TRBV10-3
TGCGCCAGCACTGCAACACCCCAGACAGAGCAGTACTTC,CASTATPQTEQYF,TRBJ2-7,-,-,TRBV5-1
TGTGCCAGCAGTACCTCCGACAGGTGGAACACTGAAGCTTTCTTT,CASSTSDRWNTEAFF,TRBJ1-1,-,-,TRBV6-6
TGTGCCACCAGCAGAGATTCGGGGTCGGGGGGTTTTGGGACCCAGTACTTC,CATSRDSGSGGFGTQYF,TRBJ2-5,-,TRBD2,TRBV15
TGTGCCAGCAGCTTGGGGGACAGGGGCAATTACGAGCAGTACTTC,CASSLGDRGNYEQYF,TRBJ2-7,-,TRBD1,TRBV5-4
TGTGCCAGCAGCCAAGAGGAGCAGGGAAGCACCGAGCAGTACTTC,CASSQEEQGSTEQYF,TRBJ2-7,-,-,TRBV4-2
TGTGCCAGCAGTGAGACAGGGGGCCTTTTTAGCTCTGGAAACACCATATATTTT,CASSETGGLFSSGNTIYF,TRBJ1-3,-,TRBD1,TRBV25-1
TGTGCCAGCAGCCTATACAGGGGAACCTACAATGAGCAGTTCTTC,CASSLYRGTYNEQFF,TRBJ2-1,once,TRBD1,TRBV4-2
TGTGCCAGCAGCTATCAAGCGGGAGGAAGAAACATTCAGTACTTC,CASSYQAGGRNIQYF,TRBJ2-4,-,TRBD2,TRBV11-3
TGTGCCAGCATCGCCGGGACTAGCGGTTACAATGAGCAGTTCTTC,CASIAGTSGYNEQFF,TRBJ2-1,-,TRBD2,TRBV5-4
TGTGCCAGCTCACTTGACTCCATCGGGTCCCTCCACTTT,CASSLDSIGSLHF,TRBJ1-6,once,-,TRBV18
TGTGCCAGCAGGGGACAGGGGAAGGGCGAGCAGTACTTC,CASRGQGKGEQYF,TRBJ2-7,-,TRBD1,TRBV2
TGTGCCAGCAGTGAGACTAGCGCGGTCGCCCAGTACTTC,CASSETSAVAQYF,TRBJ2-5,-,TRBD2,TRBV6-4
TGTGCCAGCAGTTTATTAGTAGGGGAGACCCAGTACTTC,CASSLLVGETQYF,TRBJ2-5,-,-,TRBV27
TGTGCCAGCAGTCGTCCGGGACCTAAAAATAACTATGGCTACACCTTC,CASSRPGPKNNYGYTF,TRBJ1-2,-,-,TRBV28
TGTGCCAGCAGCCGCTCGCGGGGGCTAGGGGGCTACACCTTC,CASSRSRGLGGYTF,TRBJ1-2,-,-,TRBV14
TGTGCCAGCAATCCCGGTCCCCCCTACGAGCAGTACTTC,CASNPGPPYEQYF,TRBJ2-7,-,-,TRBV2
TGTGCCAGCAGTAACATGGACAGACCTAACTATGGCTACACCTTC,CASSNMDRPNYGYTF,TRBJ1-2,-,-,TRBV6-1
TGTGCCAGCAGCCCGACAATTGGTACGCAAGAGACCCAGTACTTC,CASSPTIGTQETQYF,TRBJ2-5,-,-,TRBV7-9
TGTGCCAGCAGTCTTAACGAGCAGTACTTC,CASSLNEQYF,TRBJ2-7,-,-,TRBV28
TGTGCTAGTGGTTTCGGGCGACGCGGACTCTTGAGGGCGAATACCGGGGAGCTGTTTTTT,CASGFGRRGLLRANTGELFF,TRBJ2-2,-,-,TRBV12-5
TGTGCCTCCCACGGGGGGCCGGGGCAGCCCCAGCATTTT,CASHGGPGQPQHF,TRBJ1-5,-,-,TRBV10-3
TGTGCCAGCAGTTTATCTTGGCAGTGGGGAGAGACCCAGTACTTC,CASSLSWQWGETQYF,TRBJ2-5,-,-,TRBV27
TGTGCCAGCAGTGAAGGGGCTGAACCATACAATGAGCAGTTCTTC,CASSEGAEPYNEQFF,TRBJ2-1,-,-,TRBV6-1
TGTGCCAGCAGTTTGGAGGGGGGTGGCTACACCTTC,CASSLEGGGYTF,TRBJ1-2,once,-,TRBV28
TGCGCCAGCAGCCGCGACAGGGGGACTGAAGCTTTCTTT,CASSRDRGTEAFF,TRBJ1-1,few,TRBD1,TRBV4-3
TGTGCCATCGGAGGGAATCAGCCCCAGCATTTT,CAIGGNQPQHF,TRBJ1-5,-,-,TRBV10-3
TGTGCCACCAGCAGAACCCCGAACCAGGGCGGTGAGCAGTTCTTC,CATSRTPNQGGEQFF,TRBJ2-1,-,-,TRBV15
TGTGCCAGCAGCCCCAGGACGGTCATGAACACTGAAGCTTTCTTT,CASSPRTVMNTEAFF,TRBJ1-1,-,-,TRBV6-1
TGCGCCAGCAGCCAGGGATCCTGGACAGATACGCAGTATTTT,CASSQGSWTDTQYF,TRBJ2-3,-,-,TRBV5-1
TGTGCCAGTGGGTCCTACGGGGAGCAGTTCTTC,CASGSYGEQFF,TRBJ2-1,-,-,TRBV25-1
TGCGCCAGCAAACCACCGGGACAGGGTTACAATGAGCAGTTCTTC,CASKPPGQGYNEQFF,TRBJ2-1,-,TRBD1,TRBV4-1
TGTGCCAGCAGTGACGGGGTAGCGGGCACAGATACGCAGTATTTT,CASSDGVAGTDTQYF,TRBJ2-3,-,-,TRBV6-4
TGTGCCAGCAGCCGTAGCGGGAGGGCCTCGAACACCGGGGAGCTGTTTTTT,CASSRSGRASNTGELFF,TRBJ2-2,few,TRBD2,TRBV7-8
TGCAGCGTAGCAGGATCTGATGGCTACACCTTC,CSVAGSDGYTF,TRBJ1-2,-,-,TRBV29-1
TGTGCCAGCAGCTTAGTCGGGGGGGGACCCTACGAGCAGTACTTC,CASSLVGGGPYEQYF,TRBJ2-7,few,TRBD2,TRBV7-8
TGTGCCAGCTCATCTCGGACAGAGACTGAGCAGTACTTC,CASSSRTETEQYF,TRBJ2-7,-,-,TRBV18
TGTGCCAGCAGTGAAAGCAGTTATGGCTACACCTTC,CASSESSYGYTF,TRBJ1-2,few,-,TRBV6-1
TGTGCCAGCAGTATACGGGACCGGGATACGCAGTATTTT,CASSIRDRDTQYF,TRBJ2-3,few,-,TRBV27
TGTGCCACCAGCAGAGATTCTTTGCCAGCGGGGGGGCCGAGAACCGGGGAGCTGTTTTTT,CATSRDSLPAGGPRTGELFF,TRBJ2-2,-,TRBD2,TRBV15
TGTGCCAGCAGCCCCAGCGGGGACCACGAGCAGTACTTC,CASSPSGDHEQYF,TRBJ2-7,-,TRBD2,TRBV11-3
TGCAGCGTTTTCGACAGGGAAGAGACCCAGTACTTC,CSVFDREETQYF,TRBJ2-5,-,TRBD1,TRBV29-1
TGTGCCAGCAGCTTCCAGCGGGGGCCCAAAAATGAGCAGTTCTTC,CASSFQRGPKNEQFF,TRBJ2-1,-,TRBD2,TRBV5-4
TGCGCCAGCAGCCAAGACGTGACGTACTCTGGGGCCAACGTCCTGACTTTC,CASSQDVTYSGANVLTF,TRBJ2-6,-,-,TRBV4-3
TGTGCCAGCAGTCGAGAGACAGGGAAGGGTTCCGGGGAGCTGTTTTTT,CASSRETGKGSGELFF,TRBJ2-2,-,TRBD1,TRBV6-6
TGCGCCAGCAGCCATAGTATAGGGCCTTCCTACGAGCAGTACTTC,CASSHSIGPSYEQYF,TRBJ2-7,-,-,TRBV4-3
TGTGCCAGCAGCAAAGACGGGGCGAAAATTGACACTGAAGCTTTCTTT,CASSKDGAKIDTEAFF,TRBJ1-1,-,-,TRBV21-1
TGTGCCAGCAGTCTGCAGGGGGAGAATTCACCCCTCCACTTT,CASSLQGENSPLHF,TRBJ1-6,-,TRBD1,TRBV27
TGTGCCAGCTCCTTCGGGCGGGGTGACACTGAAGCTTTCTTT,CASSFGRGDTEAFF,TRBJ1-1,few,-,TRBV18
TGCAGCGCCCGACAGGGTGAAGCTTTCTTT,CSARQGEAFF,TRBJ1-1,-,TRBD1,TRBV29-1
TGTGCCAGCAGCAGGGGGGTAATAGAGACCCAGTACTTC,CASSRGVIETQYF,TRBJ2-5,-,-,TRBV11-3
TGTGCCAGCAGGGGGAGTAACGGCAATGAGCAGTTCTTC,CASRGSNGNEQFF,TRBJ2-1,-,-,TRBV6-1
TGTGCCAGTAGCCAAACAGGGGGCTACACTGAAGCTTTCTTT,CASSQTGGYTEAFF,TRBJ1-1,-,TRBD1,TRBV19
TGTGCCAGCAGTTACACGCGGGAGGGGAATACGCAGTATTTT,CASSYTREGNTQYF,TRBJ2-3,-,TRBD2,TRBV6-5
TGTGCCAGCAGAACACTACGGAGCAATCAGCCCCAGCATTTT,CASRTLRSNQPQHF,TRBJ1-5,-,-,TRBV6-5